This T cell receptor (beta chain) came from a study of blood T cell repertoires in COVID-19. About the study: Sites in the United States, Italy and Spain provided acute and convalescent COVID-19 samples.

TCRdb keeps only in-frame clones here, not all; method: immunoSEQ multiplex PCR. The sample contains approximately 230,000 clones, about 80% of which appear only once. Germline V lookup: CDR1 SGHKS, CDR2 YYEKEE (reference sequence). With 0 bases removed from V and 2 bases from J, the gap between germline ends came to 7 bases. The CDR3 has 14 amino acids. The rearrangement joins TRBV5-5 to TRBJ2-3; D uncertain. The receptor comes from an elderly woman with active or convalescent COVID-19. Material for sequencing was peripheral blood. CDR3 region: CASSLERYTDTQYF. The CDR3 DNA sequence: TGTGCCAGCAGCTTGGAACGGTACACAGATACGCAGTATTTT.